Listed here are 6 T cell receptor beta chains from one sample, sequenced in a study of CD8+ T cells in alopecia areata. Treatment: oral pan-JAK inhibitor, 5-10 mg twice daily. RNA, once extracted, was reverse transcribed into cDNA for use as the sequencing template. The data were produced by immunoSEQ multiplex PCR, yet TCRdb's version contains in-frame clones alone and is incomplete. The sample yields roughly 230,000 clones, approximately 40% seen once. This material consisted of CD4+ T cells sorted from blood, taken at approximately week 37, from a patient treated with tofacitinib. The receptors shown here come from a human donor with alopecia areata.

The V gene is TRBV30, the J gene TRBJ2-1; D ambiguous. The V gene lost 3 bases and the J gene lost 6 bases, with 12 bases spanning the gap. Per germline, CDR1 GTSNPN and CDR2 SVGIG (reference sequence). There are 13 residues in the CDR3. The CDR3 DNA reads as TGTGCCTGGAGCCCCCCGTCCACCAATGAGCAGTTCTTC. Amino acid sequence: CAWSPPSTNEQFF. Variable domain in full (rest from reference TRBV30 and TRBJ2-1): SQTIHQWPATLVQPVGSPLSLECTVEGTSNPNLYWYRQAAGRGLQLLFYSVGIGQISSEVPQNLSASRPQDRQFILSSKKLLLSDSGFYLCAWSPPSTNEQFFGPGTRLTVL.

This clone has a handful of counts. This chain uses TRBV27 with TRBJ2-5; D is ambiguous. Per germline, CDR1 MNHEY and CDR2 SMNVEV (reference sequence). The CDR3 is 13 amino acids. Trimming pared 6 bases from V and 4 bases from J, leaving 12 bases between. DNA for the CDR3: TGTGCCAGCAGCCCGACGGGCCGAGAGACCCAGTACTTC. Its translation is CASSPTGRETQYF.

The gene calls are TRBV9 and TRBJ2-7; D possibly corresponds to TRBD2 (6 bases). CDR1 is SGDLS and CDR2 is YYNGEE in the germline V gene. The CDR3 has 11 residues. The V and J ends lost 7 bases and 3 bases respectively, with 8 bases between them. The CDR3 nucleotides are TGTGCCAGCGGGACTGGCTACGAGCAGTACTTC. It specifies CASGTGYEQYF.

The chain couples TRBV7-8 to TRBJ2-3, with 8 positions matching TRBD2. This CDR3 is 15 amino acids long. CDR1 and CDR2 (germline): SGHVS, FQNEAQ. Trimming took 5 bases from V and 2 from J; bases not matched to a gene: 6. CDR3 protein: CASSLVAGITDTQYF. CDR3 nucleotide sequence: TGTGCCAGCAGCCTTGTAGCGGGAATCACAGATACGCAGTATTTT.

The chain combines TRBV20-1 with TRBJ2-1; D call uncertain. This CDR3 spans 11 amino acids. V was trimmed by 7 bases and J by 2 bases, leaving 6 bases between them. Looked up from germline, CDR1 is DFQATT and CDR2 is SNEGSKA (reference sequence). The CDR3 reads CSGWPYNEQFF. The CDR3 DNA reads TGCAGTGGGTGGCCCTACAATGAGCAGTTCTTC.

The chain links TRBV30 to TRBJ2-3, with D perhaps given as TRBD1 or TRBD2 (5 bases each). This CDR3 is 15 amino acids long. Germline loops: CDR1 GTSNPN, CDR2 SVGIG (reference sequence). V lost 1 base to trimming and J lost 3 bases, with 14 bases between them. The CDR3 sequence is CAWSGSVRGTDTQYF. For the CDR3, the DNA is TGTGCCTGGAGTGGCTCTGTGAGGGGAACAGATACGCAGTATTTT.